This T cell receptor beta chain was obtained from a study of cytomegalovirus exposure and HLA in healthy donors. PCR used 60 Vbeta primers and 13 Jbeta primers. TCRdb's table, derived via immunoSEQ multiplex PCR, lists solely in-frame clones and lacks some. Of 150,000 to 180,000 clones in the sample, 75% to 85% were seen once. Remarks on this clone: The target antigen is unknown.

General study findings and limits: Most sequenced TCRs were rare (though some public TCRs occurred in many donors). Sequences of the TCR beta chain were said to predict the HLA-A and HLA-B alleles of most subjects accurately. Investigators reported over 150 TCR beta chains as tied to cytomegalovirus.

The V gene's germline CDR1 is MDHEN and CDR2 SYDVKM. The junction had 3 bases not matched to a gene; V was cut back by 3 bases and J by 1 base. CDR3 length: 15 residues. Each donor's status was that of a healthy bone marrow donor. The sequenced sample consisted of PBMCs. The J gene is TRBJ1-5, the V gene TRBV28; 7 bases fit TRBD1. The sequence was obtained from a woman between 35 and 50 years old in good health and CMV-seropositive. The CDR3 region is CASSFLQGSNQPQHF. The CDR3 bases are TGTGCCAGCAGTTTCTTACAGGGGAGCAATCAGCCCCAGCATTTT.